This T cell receptor beta chain is drawn from a study of cytomegalovirus exposure and HLA in healthy donors. Study at large: Ancestry clustering placed around 80% of over 300 genotyped donors in the Caucasian-associated cluster.

Trimming removed 1 base from V and 6 bases from J; junction bases left unmatched: 6. The CDR3 has 14 residues. Germline V lookup: CDR1 MNHNS, CDR2 SASEGT. It was with 60 Vbeta and 13 Jbeta primers that the PCR ran. Assay: immunoSEQ multiplex PCR; the TCRdb copy retains only in-frame clones and omits some. Here the sample spans almost 200,000 clones, roughly 79% being singletons. The genes are TRBV6-1 and TRBJ2-7; the match to TRBD2 covers 7 bases. The sequenced sample consisted of PBMCs. This clonotype originated in a man aged 25-45 years in good health and CMV-seronegative. CDR3 sequence reads: CASSEDLGGSEQYF. The CDR3 nucleotides read TGTGCCAGCAGTGAAGACCTCGGGGGGTCCGAGCAGTACTTC.